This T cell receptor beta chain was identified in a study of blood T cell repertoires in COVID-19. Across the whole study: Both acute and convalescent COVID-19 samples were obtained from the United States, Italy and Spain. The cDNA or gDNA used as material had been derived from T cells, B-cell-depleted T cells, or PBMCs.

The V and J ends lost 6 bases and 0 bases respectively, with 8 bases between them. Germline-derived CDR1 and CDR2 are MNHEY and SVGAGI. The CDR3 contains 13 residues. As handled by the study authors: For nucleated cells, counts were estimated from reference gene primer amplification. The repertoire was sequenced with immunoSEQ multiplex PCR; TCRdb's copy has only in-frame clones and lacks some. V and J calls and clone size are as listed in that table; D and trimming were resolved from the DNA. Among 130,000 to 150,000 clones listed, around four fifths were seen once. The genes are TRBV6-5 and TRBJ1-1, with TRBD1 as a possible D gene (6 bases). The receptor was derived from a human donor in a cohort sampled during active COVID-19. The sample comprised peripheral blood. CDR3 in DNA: TGTGCCAGCAGGGGACAACTGAACACTGAAGCTTTCTTT. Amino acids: CASRGQLNTEAFF.